A single sample is the source of the 18 T cell receptor beta chains below, sequenced in a study of blood T cell repertoires in COVID-19. Using immunoSEQ multiplex PCR, the repertoire was profiled, and TCRdb retains in-frame clones only, with some absent. The data show approximately 69,000 clones, with about 86% seen just once and approximately 12% held by the top ten. The sequencing input was peripheral blood. These receptors came from a human donor in a cohort sampled during active COVID-19.

The CDR3 region has the DNA TGTGCCAGCAGCTCCGGACAGCCTTCGTACTATAATTCACCCCTCCACTTT. It specifies CASSSGQPSYYNSPLHF. This chain joins TRBV7-2 and TRBJ1-6, with D perhaps matching TRBD1 (6 bases). Trimming shortened V by 4 bases and J by 3 bases, and 16 bases separated the two germline ends. Germline CDR1 and CDR2: SGHTA and FQGNSA. This CDR3 has 17 residues.

The chain has TRBV14 and TRBJ1-1, with a tentative D call TRBD1 (5 bases). Looked up from germline, CDR1 is SGHDN and CDR2 is FVKESK. This CDR3 spans 14 amino acids. V dropped 2 bases and J dropped 11 bases, with 18 bases sitting between them. The CDR3 protein is CASSQNRAQGRAFF. In nucleotides, the CDR3 is TGTGCCAGCAGCCAAAACCGCGCTCAGGGTCGCGCTTTCTTT.

Of note for this clone: The sample has other DNA sequences that encode this CDR3 too. J is TRBJ2-3 and V is TRBV5-1; D possibly corresponds to TRBD2 (5 bases). Germline V lookup: CDR1 SGHRS, CDR2 YFSETQ. This CDR3 has 13 residues. Trimming cost V 4 bases and J 0 bases, with 6 bases left between them. CDR3 nucleotide sequence: TGCGCCAGCAGCGGCGGGAGCACAGATACGCAGTATTTT. This translates into CASSGGSTDTQYF. The entire variable domain, with the rest obtained from reference TRBV5-1 and TRBJ2-3, is as follows: KAGVTQTPRYLIKTRGQQVTLSCSPISGHRSVSWYQQTPGQGLQFLFEYFSETQRNKGNFPGRFSGRQFSNSRSEMNVSTLELGDSALYLCASSGGSTDTQYFGPGTRLTVL.

This chain links TRBV5-6 with TRBJ1-1; D is ambiguous. The CDR3 consists of 14 residues. Germline assignment: CDR1 SGHDT and CDR2 YYEEEE. V dropped 1 base and J dropped 2 bases, with 9 bases sitting between them. The DNA of the CDR3 is TGTGCCAGCAGCTTGCCGGCGGATAACACTGAAGCTTTCTTT. It yields the protein CASSLPADNTEAFF.

The chain carries TRBV28 and TRBJ2-7, with 7 bases lining up with TRBD1. In germline, CDR1 is MDHEN, CDR2 SYDVKM. The J segment lost 5 bases and the V segment lost 2 bases, leaving 3 bases of the junction unmatched. This CDR3 contains 13 residues. The CDR3 nucleotides are TGTGCCAGCAGTTTAGAGGGGGCGCACGAGCAGTACTTC. Translation: CASSLEGAHEQYF. Looking up the rest from reference TRBV28 and TRBJ2-7 gives the full variable domain: DVKVTQSSRYLVKRTGEKVFLECVQDMDHENMFWYRQDPGLGLRLIYFSYDVKMKEKGDIPEGYSVSREKKERFSLILESASTNQTSMYLCASSLEGAHEQYFGPGTRLTVT.

The chain combines TRBV19 with TRBJ2-3; D might be TRBD2 (5 bases). The V end was cut by 2 bases, the J end by 4 bases, with 13 bases between. Germline assignment: CDR1 LNHDA and CDR2 SQIVND (reference sequence). The CDR3 has 15 amino acids. The CDR3 DNA is TGTGCCAGTAGTATAAGTAGAGGGATGGCAGATACGCAGTATTTT. This codes for CASSISRGMADTQYF. The complete variable domain, with remaining parts taken from reference TRBV19 and TRBJ2-3, reads DGGITQSPKYLFRKEGQNVTLSCEQNLNHDAMYWYRQDPGQGLRLIYYSQIVNDFQKGDIAEGYSVSREKKESFPLTVTSAQKNPTAFYLCASSISRGMADTQYFGPGTRLTVL.

The rearrangement joins TRBV10-3 to TRBJ1-1; D gene ambiguous. Trimming took 1 base from V and 0 from J, leaving 3 bases between them. This CDR3 contains 13 residues. The germline gives CDR1 ENHRY, CDR2 SYGVKD. The chain's CDR3 is CAISEYMNTEAFF. The CDR3 nucleotides are TGTGCCATCAGTGAGTATATGAACACTGAAGCTTTCTTT.

This clone was counted only a few times. The chain joins TRBV10-1 to TRBJ1-2, with TRBD1 matching over 7 bases. CDR3 length equals 14 residues. V lost 5 bases and J lost 2; bases outside the gene matches: 5. Germline CDR1 and CDR2: WNHNN and SYGVQD (reference sequence). CDR3 in DNA: TGCGCCAGCAGTATGACAGGGACGAACTATGGCTACACCTTC. This translates into CASSMTGTNYGYTF.

In its sample, this clone was seen a few times. The chain combines TRBV28 with TRBJ1-3; 10 bases fit TRBD1. The CDR3 contains 15 residues. V lost 2 bases and J lost 4; bases outside the gene matches: 2. CDR1 and CDR2 from the germline V gene are MDHEN and SYDVKM. This CDR3 is CASSLGGQGGNTIYF. CDR3 DNA sequence: TGTGCCAGCAGTTTAGGGGGACAGGGGGGAAACACCATATATTTT.

The chain joins TRBV4-1 to TRBJ1-4; maybe TRBD1 (6 bases). The CDR3 has 14 amino acids. The V end lost 4 bases, the J end lost 5 bases, and 11 bases lay between the germline ends. Germline values: CDR1 MGHRA, CDR2 YSYEKL. In DNA form, the CDR3 reads TGCGCCAGCAGCCGCTGGACAGCCAATGAAAAACTGTTTTTT. Protein sequence: CASSRWTANEKLFF.

The chain uses TRBV2 and TRBJ1-1, with 8 positions matching TRBD1. CDR1 and CDR2 from the germline V gene are SNHLY and FYNNEI. This CDR3 contains 16 residues. The J segment lost 4 bases and the V segment lost 6 bases, leaving 13 bases of the junction unmatched. CDR3 region: CASSPLNPTGGTEAFF. CDR3 bases: TGTGCCAGCAGCCCGCTAAACCCTACAGGGGGCACTGAAGCTTTCTTT. The variable domain in full, with the rest retrieved from reference TRBV2 and TRBJ1-1, is EPEVTQTPSHQVTQMGQEVILRCVPISNHLYFYWYRQILGQKVEFLVSFYNNEISEKSEIFDDQFSVERPDGSNFTLKIRSTKLEDSAMYFCASSPLNPTGGTEAFFGQGTRLTVV.

The chain couples TRBV5-1 to TRBJ1-4; 8 bases match TRBD1. The germline V gene encodes CDR1 SGHRS and CDR2 YFSETQ. After removal of 4 bases from V and 7 bases from J, the junction contained 9 bases not matched to a gene. This CDR3 contains 15 residues. CDR3 bases: TGCGCCAGCAGCCTATCGACAGGGGTTTTTGAAAAACTGTTTTTT. The encoded protein is CASSLSTGVFEKLFF.

The gene calls are TRBV7-9 and TRBJ2-2; D remains unclear. The CDR3 runs to 15 residues. The germline CDR1 and CDR2 sequences are SEHNR and FQNEAQ (reference sequence). V shed 3 bases and J shed 6 bases, with 14 bases lying between them. CDR3: CASSLDSARAGELFF. In nucleotides, the CDR3 is TGTGCCAGCAGCTTGGATTCGGCTAGAGCCGGGGAGCTGTTTTTT.

This chain joins TRBV5-1 and TRBJ2-1, with D tentatively TRBD2 (7 bases). The CDR3 loop spans 16 amino acids. Germline V gene data show CDR1 as SGHRS and CDR2 as YFSETQ. With 0 bases removed from V and 1 base from J, the gap between germline ends came to 11 bases. The CDR3 region is CASSLVAGASYNEQFF. The DNA for the CDR3 is TGCGCCAGCAGCTTGGTGGCGGGGGCTTCCTACAATGAGCAGTTCTTC.

This clone was found once. V usage is TRBV21-1 and J usage is TRBJ2-5; TRBD2 was called by the table and not checked on the DNA. TRBV21-1 is deemed a pseudogene. This CDR3 is 18 amino acids long. In DNA form, the CDR3 reads TGTGCCAGCAGCAAAGAAGAGCGGGGGGGCCTTTGGTTAGAGACCCAGTACTTC. This sequence encodes CASSKEERGGLWLETQYF.

CDR3 sequence reads: CASRSKGVGSMGQHF. CDR3 DNA: TGTGCCAGCAGGAGCAAGGGGGTGGGATCAATGGGCCAGCATTTT. The rearrangement uses TRBV6-4 and TRBJ1-5; perhaps TRBD1 as D (6 bases). Germline V gene lookup returns CDR1 MRHNA and CDR2 SNTAGT. The CDR3 loop spans 15 amino acids. Deletions cut 6 bases from V and 12 bases from J, with 24 bases between.

This chain joins TRBV19 and TRBJ1-2, with 7 bases that match TRBD1. With V trimmed by 3 bases and J by 4 bases, 5 bases remained unmatched. The CDR3 extends over 14 amino acids. The germline V gene has CDR1 LNHDA and CDR2 SQIVND (reference sequence). The CDR3 loop is CASSITGEVYGYTF. The CDR3 DNA reads TGTGCCAGTAGTATCACAGGGGAAGTCTATGGCTACACCTTC.

V usage is TRBV4-3 and J usage is TRBJ2-5; unclear D gene. Trimming cost V 1 base and J 3 bases, with 6 bases left between them. The CDR3 covers 13 residues. Germline assignment: CDR1 LGHNA and CDR2 YSLEER. CDR3 region: CASSQGVKETQYF. CDR3 DNA sequence: TGCGCCAGCAGCCAAGGCGTAAAAGAGACCCAGTACTTC.